This T cell receptor (beta chain) is from a study of OX40 agonist ivuxolimab in advanced cancers. No patient had autoimmune disease or received systemic immunosuppression. As concerns this clone: Its target is unknown.

This CDR3 region has 15 residues. Germline values: CDR1 LGHNA, CDR2 YNFKEQ. V shed 1 base and J 8 bases; nucleotides not matched to a gene: 4. Whole-study results and caveats: CD8+ T cells averaged more expanded clones than CD4+.

Produced via immunoSEQ multiplex PCR; TCRdb's table is partial and in-frame only. Among 75,000 to 95,000 clones listed, approximately 89% were seen once. This specimen consisted of CD4+ or CD8+ T cells sorted from blood, obtained in a trial of the OX40 agonist ivuxolimab. The receptor's source is an adult with an advanced solid tumor such as melanoma, head and neck, liver or kidney cancer. This chain connects TRBV4-2 to TRBJ2-1, with 11 nucleotides matching TRBD1. For the CDR3, the DNA is TGTGCCAGCAGCCAAGGGGACAGGGGGAGGGATGAGCAGTTCTTC. Protein: CASSQGDRGRDEQFF.